This TCR beta chain was found in a study of CD8 T cells in Susac syndrome. With random hexamers, reverse transcription was performed on about 0.5 to 1 ug of RNA. Amplification of the TCR beta CDR3 was carried out by immunoSEQ multiplex PCR, which spanned a total of 54 Vbeta and 13 Jbeta segments. Using its own MiXCR run on the immunoSEQ multiplex PCR reads, TCRdb lists one record per CDR3 protein. The sample includes almost 450,000 distinct CDR3 sequences, approximately 85% of them seen just once. Trimming took 7 bases from V and 0 from J, leaving 15 bases between them. CDR3 length: 15 residues. Germline CDR1 reads MNHEY; CDR2 reads SMNVEV (reference sequence).

The source is a human donor with multiple sclerosis. J is TRBJ1-1 and V is TRBV27; unclear D gene. Sequencing was carried out using CD8+ T cells from PBMCs. The CDR3 here is CASTNIGGLNTEAFF. CDR3 nucleotide sequence: TGTGCCAGCACCAACATAGGAGGGCTGAACACTGAAGCTTTCTTT.